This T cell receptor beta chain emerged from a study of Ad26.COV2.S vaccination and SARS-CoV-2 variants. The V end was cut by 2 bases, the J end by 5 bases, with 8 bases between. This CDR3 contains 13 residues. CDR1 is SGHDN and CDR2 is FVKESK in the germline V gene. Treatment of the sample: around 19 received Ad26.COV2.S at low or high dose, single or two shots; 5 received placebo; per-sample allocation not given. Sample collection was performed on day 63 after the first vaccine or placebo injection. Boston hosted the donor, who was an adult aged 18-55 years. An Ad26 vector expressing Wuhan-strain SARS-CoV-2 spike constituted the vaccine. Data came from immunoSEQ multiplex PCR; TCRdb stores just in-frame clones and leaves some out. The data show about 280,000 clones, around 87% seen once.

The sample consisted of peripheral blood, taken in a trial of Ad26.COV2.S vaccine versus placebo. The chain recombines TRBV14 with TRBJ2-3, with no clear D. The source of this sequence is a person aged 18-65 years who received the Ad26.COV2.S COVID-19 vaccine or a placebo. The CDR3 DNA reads TGTGCCAGCAGCCAACTCTTGGGAGATACGCAGTATTTT. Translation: CASSQLLGDTQYF.